The 21 T cell receptor beta chains listed next were all sequenced from one sample in a study of blood T cell repertoires in COVID-19. Produced via immunoSEQ multiplex PCR; TCRdb's table is partial and in-frame only. The profile shows fewer than 120,000 clones, around 80% of them singletons. Sequencing was done on a sample of peripheral blood. Every receptor here comes from a woman over 75 with acute or convalescent COVID-19.

The J gene is TRBJ2-1, the V gene TRBV19; D perhaps matches TRBD1 (5 bases). The CDR3 totals 16 residues. Germline lookup yields CDR1 LNHDA and CDR2 SQIVND (reference sequence). Deletions cut 2 bases from V and 4 bases from J, with 15 bases between. The CDR3 protein is CASSIFPVQGYNEQFF. In DNA, the CDR3 is TGTGCCAGTAGTATATTCCCCGTCCAGGGATACAATGAGCAGTTCTTC. Variable domain in full (rest from reference TRBV19 and TRBJ2-1): DGGITQSPKYLFRKEGQNVTLSCEQNLNHDAMYWYRQDPGQGLRLIYYSQIVNDFQKGDIAEGYSVSREKKESFPLTVTSAQKNPTAFYLCASSIFPVQGYNEQFFGPGTRLTVL.

V and J are TRBV21-1 and TRBJ2-7; the D segment call TRBD2 is taken from the table without a DNA check. TRBV21-1 is classified as a pseudogene. The CDR3 is 12 amino acids. The CDR3 protein is CASNQANYEQYF. The DNA of the CDR3 is TGTGCCAGCAATCAAGCCAACTACGAGCAGTACTTC.

The rearrangement uses TRBV20-1 and TRBJ2-3, with 11 positions matching TRBD1. The junction had 5 bases not matched to a gene; V was cut back by 3 bases and J by 3 bases. Germline V gene data show CDR1 as DFQATT and CDR2 as SNEGSKA (reference sequence). This CDR3 is 15 amino acids long. The chain's CDR3 is CSASRTGGATDTQYF. The CDR3 coding sequence is TGCAGTGCTAGTCGGACAGGGGGCGCAACAGATACGCAGTATTTT.

The rearrangement links TRBV6-2 or TRBV6-3 to TRBJ1-2, with D possibly being TRBD1 (5 bases). V lost 2 bases to trimming and J lost 4 bases, with 8 bases between them. The CDR3 contains 13 residues. CDR1 MNHEY and CDR2 SVGEGT come from the germline V gene. CDR3: CASSYRGLYGYTF. The CDR3 DNA follows: TGTGCCAGCAGTTACAGGGGACTCTATGGCTACACCTTC.

This chain uses TRBV5-1 with TRBJ2-1; TRBD1 matches 9 bases. The CDR3 length is 14 residues. V shed 4 bases and J 10 bases; nucleotides not matched to a gene: 9. Germline V gives CDR1 SGHRS, CDR2 YFSETQ. The CDR3 sequence is CASSPTDRGSEQFF. CDR3 nucleotide sequence: TGCGCCAGCAGCCCAACCGACAGGGGGAGCGAGCAGTTCTTC.

The chain has TRBV5-1 and TRBJ1-1; D perhaps matches TRBD1 (5 bases). The germline CDR1 and CDR2 sequences are SGHRS and YFSETQ. Deletions cut 1 base from V and 4 bases from J, with 11 bases between. The CDR3 is 14 residues long. CDR3: CASSLTRGSTEAFF. The CDR3 region has the DNA TGCGCCAGCAGCTTGACGCGGGGGAGCACTGAAGCTTTCTTT.

Points on this clone: Different DNA sequences within this sample yield the same CDR3. The J gene is TRBJ2-5, the V gene TRBV6-5; D is perhaps TRBD2 (7 bases). The germline gives CDR1 MNHEY, CDR2 SVGAGI. Trimming left V 6 bases short and J 0 bases short, with 14 bases between. The CDR3 contains 15 residues. The CDR3 is CASSRGGGYQETQYF. The CDR3 nucleotides are TGTGCCAGCAGCCGGGGAGGGGGGTACCAAGAGACCCAGTACTTC.

The chain links TRBV29-1 to TRBJ1-1, with 7 bases identical to TRBD1. The CDR3 runs 12 residues. V lost 6 bases to trimming and J lost 5 bases; unmatched junction nucleotides: 6. Germline assignment: CDR1 SQVTM and CDR2 ANQGSEA. For the CDR3, the DNA is TGCAGCGTGGTAGCCAGGGGGACTGAAGCTTTCTTT. This gives the protein CSVVARGTEAFF.

The chain recombines TRBV29-1 with TRBJ1-2; TRBD1 agrees at 7 bases. This CDR3 comprises 13 residues. V trimming: 4 bases; J trimming: 2 bases; junction bases outside the gene matches: 4. Per germline, CDR1 SQVTM and CDR2 ANQGSEA. This chain's CDR3 is CSVGTGGNYGYTF. The DNA for the CDR3 is TGCAGCGTTGGGACAGGCGGAAACTATGGCTACACCTTC.

In this sample, this clone turned up once. This chain links TRBV28 with TRBJ2-1; TRBD2 matches at 7 bases. The trim removed 4 bases at V and 4 bases at J, leaving 7 bases unmatched. CDR1 MDHEN and CDR2 SYDVKM come from the germline V gene. The CDR3 has 15 residues. CDR3 nucleotide sequence: TGTGCCAGCAGTTGGGGGAGGGGCCTATACAATGAGCAGTTCTTC. Amino acid sequence: CASSWGRGLYNEQFF.

The V and J genes are TRBV5-4 and TRBJ2-1; TRBD2 matches at 12 bases. The germline V gene has CDR1 SGHNT and CDR2 YYREEE (reference sequence). Trimming cost V 3 bases and J 6 bases; bases outside gene matches: 4. This CDR3 contains 15 residues. The CDR3 sequence is CASSSPSGGGNEQFF. CDR3 in DNA: TGTGCCAGCAGCTCCCCTAGCGGGGGGGGCAATGAGCAGTTCTTC.

The sample holds a few counts of this clone. This chain joins TRBV27 and TRBJ2-7; 7 bases line up with TRBD1. Germline V gives CDR1 MNHEY, CDR2 SMNVEV (reference sequence). J was trimmed by 5 bases and V by 5 bases; bases with no gene match: 12. CDR3 size: 15 residues. Here the CDR3 DNA reads TGTGCCAGCAGTGACACAGGGGCCGCCCGAGACGAGCAGTACTTC. It is translated as CASSDTGAARDEQYF.

This sequence joins TRBV24-1 and TRBJ2-7, with 7 bases that match TRBD2. The CDR3 contains 13 residues. Per the germline V gene, CDR1 is KGHDR and CDR2 is SFDVKD. V shed 1 base and J 8 bases; nucleotides not matched to a gene: 4. CDR3 amino acids: CATSDLDGGKQYF. The CDR3 DNA reads as TGTGCCACCAGTGATTTAGACGGGGGGAAGCAGTACTTC.

The CDR3 DNA reads as TGCGCCAGCAGCTGGACCGGGACAGGGGCAGGCACTGAAGCTTTCTTT. Translation gives CASSWTGTGAGTEAFF. The chain combines TRBV5-1 with TRBJ1-1; 10 bases are shared with TRBD1. The CDR3 length is 16 residues. Germline V gene lookup returns CDR1 SGHRS and CDR2 YFSETQ. Trimming took 3 bases from V and 4 from J; bases not matched to a gene: 9.

This clone appeared once. This chain uses TRBV14 with TRBJ2-2; D might be TRBD2 (6 bases). The CDR3 consists of 17 residues. Germline CDR1 reads SGHDN; CDR2 reads FVKESK. Trimming shortened V by 0 bases and J by 5 bases, and 16 bases separated the two germline ends. The CDR3 DNA follows: TGTGCCAGCAGCCAAGATCTTGGGTCGGGGAGGACCGGGGAGCTGTTTTTT. It encodes CASSQDLGSGRTGELFF.

The rearrangement links TRBV6-5 to TRBJ2-2; 7 nucleotides agree with TRBD1. The germline V gene has CDR1 MNHEY and CDR2 SVGAGI. CDR3 length equals 15 residues. The V and J ends lost 2 bases and 9 bases, in that order; junction bases with no gene match: 9. CDR3 sequence (DNA): TGTGCCAGCAGTTACAGTGGGACAGACAGCCGGGAGCTGTTTTTT. It specifies CASSYSGTDSRELFF.

The V gene is TRBV6-6, the J gene TRBJ1-3, with D perhaps matching TRBD1 (6 bases). The germline V gene has CDR1 MNHNY and CDR2 SVGAGI (reference sequence). V lost 4 bases, J lost 4 bases, and 11 bases lay in between. CDR3 length equals 14 residues. The CDR3 spells CASSSPGAGNTIYF. CDR3 bases: TGTGCCAGCAGTTCTCCAGGGGCCGGAAACACCATATATTTT.

The genes are TRBV28 and TRBJ2-2, with 9 bases fitting TRBD2. Germline values: CDR1 MDHEN, CDR2 SYDVKM. V was pared by 3 bases and J by 6 bases, with 5 bases of the junction left unmatched. The CDR3 runs to 15 residues. The CDR3 protein is CASSLASGNSGELFF. The DNA of the CDR3 is TGTGCCAGCAGTTTGGCTAGCGGGAATTCCGGGGAGCTGTTTTTT.

The V and J genes are TRBV5-1 and TRBJ2-5, with TRBD1 matching 8 bases. The CDR3 consists of 15 residues. Germline V CDR1 and CDR2: SGHRS, YFSETQ. The ends lost 2 bases at V and 1 base at J; junction bases unmatched: 4. The CDR3 DNA reads as TGCGCCAGCAGCTTCGGACAGGGTCGCCAAGAGACCCAGTACTTC. As protein: CASSFGQGRQETQYF.

The rearrangement joins TRBV20-1 to TRBJ2-7; 7 bases are a match to TRBD1. V trimming: 3 bases; J trimming: 5 bases; junction bases outside the gene matches: 10. The CDR3 has 14 amino acids. The germline V gene encodes CDR1 DFQATT and CDR2 SNEGSKA (reference sequence). The CDR3 spells CSASAGGQADEQYF. Here the CDR3 DNA reads TGCAGTGCTAGTGCCGGAGGACAGGCCGACGAGCAGTACTTC.

Concerning this clone itself: This sample includes further DNA sequences coding for the same CDR3. The rearrangement joins TRBV19 to TRBJ1-2; D uncertain. CDR1 and CDR2 from the germline V gene are LNHDA and SQIVND (reference sequence). Trimming left V 8 bases short and J 4 bases short, with 14 bases between. The CDR3 covers 13 residues. In nucleotides, the CDR3 is TGTGCCAGTTCCACACAAGGAGCCTATGGCTACACCTTC. Translation gives CASSTQGAYGYTF.